This T cell receptor beta chain came from a study of radiotherapy plus CTLA-4 blockade in lung cancer (dated by TCRdb to between 2017 and 2018). About the investigation overall: Objective responses occurred in roughly 19% of enrolled patients, and less than 35% achieved disease control. Summary of the overall study and its limitations: The strongest predictors of response, as reported, were early dynamic changes in blood T cell clones along with a rise in serum interferon-beta after radiation. After treatment with radiotherapy and ipilimumab, TCR clones that came from tumors expanded in the peripheral blood.

In this study, focal radiation therapy paired with CTLA-4 blockade (ipilimumab) was tested in patients who had chemo-refractory metastatic non-small-cell lung cancer. Libraries were built with the immunoSEQ multiplex PCR assay. TCRdb took over this immuneACCESS table, retaining in-frame rearrangements with V and J assigned. Such tables are incomplete; in checked studies, under half of the missing clones stem from an unresolved V gene, and the remainder is unexplained. Counted in this sample were around 40,000 clones; more than 60% of them appeared once. The top ten hold 9.8% of the sample. Notes on this clone: The target of this receptor is not known. No base qualities exist here, and no much larger clone lies one base off it.

The sequenced sample was peripheral blood, obtained from a patient treated with radiotherapy plus ipilimumab. The TCR comes from a human donor with non-small cell lung cancer who had stable disease on radiotherapy plus ipilimumab.

In nucleotides, the sequence is TGTGCCAGCAGCGCCCGACAGGTCAATGAGCAGTTCTTC. This encodes CASSARQVNEQFF. The rearrangement joined TRBV11-2 to TRBJ2-1, and possibly TRBD1, on 6 matching bases. In the germline V gene, CDR1 corresponds to SGHAT and CDR2 to FQNNGV. V is pared back by 5 bases and J by 6 bases, with 11 bases lying between the germline termini. From its cysteine to its phenylalanine, the CDR3 spans 13 amino acids. Only the CDR3 part of the read is kept: 39 bases, read in frame from the first base.